These 13 T cell receptor beta chains came from one sample sequenced in a study of T cell responses to AZD1222 COVID-19 vaccine. Clones were read by immunoSEQ multiplex PCR, and TCRdb kept only the in-frame ones, dropping some. The repertoire holds around 110,000 clones, with approximately 86% as singletons. The sequences come from peripheral blood, collected on day 0 of AZD1222 vaccination. Receptors originate from an adult in good health.

The chain is built from TRBV28 and TRBJ1-1; D may be TRBD1 (5 bases). The ends were cut back, 5 bases at V and 0 bases at J, with 16 bases in the middle. The CDR3 covers 16 residues. Per the germline V gene, CDR1 is MDHEN and CDR2 is SYDVKM. The CDR3 reads CASSPAGFRMNTEAFF. CDR3 sequence (DNA): TGTGCCAGCAGTCCCGCAGGGTTTAGAATGAACACTGAAGCTTTCTTT.

The chain combines TRBV7-9 with TRBJ1-4; the D is unclear. The CDR3 has 15 residues. Germline V gene data show CDR1 as SEHNR and CDR2 as FQNEAQ (reference sequence). V lost 5 bases to trimming and J lost 4 bases, with 14 bases between them. For the CDR3, the DNA is TGTGCCAGCAGCGGGCCCGGTCCCGATAATGAAAAACTGTTTTTT. Translation gives CASSGPGPDNEKLFF.

This sequence joins TRBV5-1 and TRBJ1-4, with TRBD1 as a possible D gene (6 bases). CDR1 SGHRS and CDR2 YFSETQ come from the germline V gene. The CDR3 spans 16 residues. With 3 bases removed from V and 1 base from J, the gap between germline ends came to 13 bases. CDR3 nucleotide sequence: TGCGCCAGCAGCTCAAGGCAACAGGGAACTAATGAAAAACTGTTTTTT. Protein product: CASSSRQQGTNEKLFF. Looking up the rest from reference TRBV5-1 and TRBJ1-4 gives the full variable domain: KAGVTQTPRYLIKTRGQQVTLSCSPISGHRSVSWYQQTPGQGLQFLFEYFSETQRNKGNFPGRFSGRQFSNSRSEMNVSTLELGDSALYLCASSSRQQGTNEKLFFGSGTQLSVL.

This rearrangement joins TRBV5-5 to TRBJ2-3; D uncertain. Trimming cost V 1 base and J 0 bases, with 15 bases left between them. The germline V gene encodes CDR1 SGHKS and CDR2 YYEKEE (reference sequence). There are 17 residues in the CDR3. This CDR3 reads CASSLLAAATSTDTQYF. CDR3 DNA sequence: TGTGCCAGCAGCTTGCTTGCGGCAGCGACTAGCACAGATACGCAGTATTTT.

This chain joins TRBV6-5 and TRBJ2-7; D unresolved. The V end was cut by 0 bases, the J end by 7 bases, with 4 bases between. The CDR3 length is 11 residues. Germline loops: CDR1 MNHEY, CDR2 SVGAGI. The CDR3 bases are TGTGCCAGCAGTTACTCGGGGGAGCAGTACTTC. Its translation is CASSYSGEQYF.

The chain carries TRBV5-4 and TRBJ1-3; D is perhaps TRBD1 (5 bases). V was shortened by 2 bases and J by 0 bases, with 15 bases between the two germline ends. This CDR3 contains 17 residues. The germline V gene encodes CDR1 SGHNT and CDR2 YYREEE (reference sequence). The CDR3 coding sequence is TGTGCCAGCAGCTTTCAACAGGCACCATACTCTGGAAACACCATATATTTT. This gives the protein CASSFQQAPYSGNTIYF.

The rearrangement links TRBV6-5 to TRBJ1-6; D gene uncertain. Germline assignment: CDR1 MNHEY and CDR2 SVGAGI. The V and J ends lost 8 bases and 10 bases respectively, with 15 bases between them. The length of the CDR3 is 13 residues. CDR3 amino acids: CASGMRVLSPLHF. DNA for the CDR3: TGTGCCAGCGGTATGAGGGTACTCTCACCCCTCCACTTT.

The rearrangement links TRBV9 to TRBJ2-7, with 10 bases matching TRBD1. V lost 2 bases and J lost 1; bases outside the gene matches: 3. The CDR3 extends over 15 amino acids. Germline assignment: CDR1 SGDLS and CDR2 YYNGEE. Written as DNA, the CDR3 is TGTGCCAGCAGCGTCCGGGACAGGGGTTCCTACGAGCAGTACTTC. Its translation: CASSVRDRGSYEQYF.

This clone was seen once. J is TRBJ1-2 and V is TRBV15; TRBD1 is a possible D gene (6 bases). CDR1 and CDR2 from the germline V gene are LNHNV and YYDKDF (reference sequence). Trimming took 0 bases from V and 2 from J, leaving 16 bases between them. The CDR3 spans 17 residues. The CDR3 protein is CATSRDNKGTLNYGYTF. The CDR3 coding sequence is TGTGCCACCAGCAGAGATAACAAGGGGACATTAAACTATGGCTACACCTTC.

CDR3: CASSVEGATGNTIYF. CDR3 nucleotides: TGTGCCAGCAGCGTAGAGGGGGCGACTGGAAACACCATATATTTT. The chain recombines TRBV9 with TRBJ1-3; 7 bases match TRBD1. The trim removed 0 bases at V and 2 bases at J, leaving 2 bases unmatched. The CDR3 is 15 amino acids. Germline V CDR1 and CDR2: SGDLS, YYNGEE.

This clone was seen only once. The J gene is TRBJ1-1, the V gene TRBV3-1 (or the pseudogene TRBV3-2); D ambiguous. The CDR3 sequence is 19 residues long. Germline assignment: CDR1 LGHDT and CDR2 YNNKEL (reference sequence). Deletions cut 1 base from V and 3 bases from J, with 24 bases between. The CDR3 DNA reads as TGTGCCAGCAGCCAAGCATCCTTTGTGGGCTTGAATCTTGACACTGAAGCTTTCTTT. Encoded protein: CASSQASFVGLNLDTEAFF.

The CDR3 here is CASSLGGAVGNTIYF. The CDR3 region has the DNA TGTGCCAGCAGTTTGGGGGGGGCGGTCGGAAACACCATATATTTT. The rearrangement joins TRBV27 to TRBJ1-3, with D perhaps TRBD1 (6 bases). The CDR3 contains 15 residues. V lost 3 bases and J lost 4, with 13 bases in between. Germline V CDR1 and CDR2: MNHEY, SMNVEV (reference sequence).

V is TRBV7-6 and J is TRBJ1-2, with a possible D match to TRBD1 (5 bases). The CDR3 contains 15 residues. Looked up from germline, CDR1 is SGHVS and CDR2 is FNYEAQ. Trimming took off 4 bases at V and 5 bases at J, with 17 bases between the two ends. The CDR3 DNA reads TGTGCCAGCAGCTCCCTTCTGCGATCAGGGTATGGCTACACCTTC. The encoded protein is CASSSLLRSGYGYTF.